This TCR beta chain was sequenced in a study of early T cells in non-severe SARS-CoV-2 infection. Trimming left V 2 bases short and J 8 bases short, with 19 bases between. This CDR3 has 16 residues. Germline-derived CDR1 and CDR2 are DFQATT and SNEGSKA (reference sequence). Each CDR3 protein is one row after TCRdb ran MiXCR on the 5' RACE reads. The sample includes 85,000 to 95,000 distinct CDR3 sequences, around 15% of them seen just once. The chain carries TRBV20-1 and TRBJ1-6; the D gene is possibly TRBD1 (5 bases). Sequencing input: whole blood. This TCR came from an adult who was a healthcare worker with PCR-confirmed SARS-CoV-2 infection or an uninfected control (not recorded which). The DNA for the CDR3 is TGCAGTGCTAGAAGGTCAGGGCAGGGCATGGATTCACCCCTCCACTTT. It specifies CSARRSGQGMDSPLHF.